Sequencing of this TCR beta chain was carried out in a study of vaccination and CD4 T cells after COVID-19. Specified treatment: roughly 10-day PBMC culture with coronavirus spike peptide pools or control peptides (ViraFEST assay). The Oncomine TCR Beta short-read assay generated sequence data from the DNA of cultured CD4+ T cells. TCRdb fed the PCR reads into MiXCR, producing one record per CDR3 protein. The sample contains 10,000 or so distinct CDR3 sequences, 50% to 65% of which appear only once. This clonotype was seen a handful of times. Its antigen is not known. This clonotype was sampled from a human donor who had recovered from COVID-19. The sequencing input was CD4+ T cells from blood, cultured in vitro.

CDR3 DNA sequence: TGCAGTGCTAGCCAGGGGGCTGGAAACACCATATATTTT. It encodes CSASQGAGNTIYF. The genes are TRBV20-1 and TRBJ1-3, with 7 bases aligning to TRBD1. The germline V gene has CDR1 DFQATT and CDR2 SNEGSKA (reference sequence). V gave up 3 bases and J gave up 2 bases; unmatched junction bases: 1. The CDR3 extends over 13 amino acids.